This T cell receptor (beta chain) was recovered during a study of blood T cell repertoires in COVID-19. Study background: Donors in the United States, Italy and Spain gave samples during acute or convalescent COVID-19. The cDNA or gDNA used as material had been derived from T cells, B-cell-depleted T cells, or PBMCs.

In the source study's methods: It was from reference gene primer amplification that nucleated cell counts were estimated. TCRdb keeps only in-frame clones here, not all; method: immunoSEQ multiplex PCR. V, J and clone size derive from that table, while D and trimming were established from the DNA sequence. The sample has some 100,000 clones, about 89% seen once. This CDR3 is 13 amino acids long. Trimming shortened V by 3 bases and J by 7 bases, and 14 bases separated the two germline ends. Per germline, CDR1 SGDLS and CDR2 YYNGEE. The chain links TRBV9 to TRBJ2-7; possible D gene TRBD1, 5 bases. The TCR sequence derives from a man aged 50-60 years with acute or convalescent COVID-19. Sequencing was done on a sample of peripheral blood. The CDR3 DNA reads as TGTGCCAGCAGCGCCCAGACTCAGGGAGAGCAGTACTTC. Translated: CASSAQTQGEQYF. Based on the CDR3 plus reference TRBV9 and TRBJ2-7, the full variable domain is DSGVTQTPKHLITATGQRVTLRCSPRSGDLSVYWYQQSLDQGLQFLIQYYNGEERAKGNILERFSAQQFPDLHSELNLSSLELGDSALYFCASSAQTQGEQYFGPGTRLTVT.